A single sample gave rise to the 11 T cell receptor beta chains below, sequenced in a study of graft-versus-host responses after intestinal transplantation (dated by TCRdb to the early 2020s). The time point label corresponds to: cells obtained before transplantation from donor or recipient. Library method: the immunoSEQ multiplex PCR assay. Sourced from immuneACCESS, this table was stored by TCRdb with only in-frame sequences that have V and J called. A share of the clones is absent; for the studies checked, an unresolved V gene accounts for under half, and the remainder has no known explanation. The table for this sample lists some 24,000 clones; approximately 40% of them were counted only once. 0.66% of the sample lies in the top ten. The material sequenced was alloreactive CD4+ T cells from a mixed lymphocyte reaction culture, taken before intestinal transplant. The sample's cell subset or site label, in plain terms: CFSE-low proliferating T cells sorted from roughly 6-day pre-transplant mixed lymphocyte reaction (GvH or HvG direction). Every receptor here comes from a human patient who received an intestinal transplant.

The chain recombines TRBV7-2 with TRBJ2-2, with D perhaps matching TRBD2 (6 bases). The V end lost 3 bases, the J end lost 7 bases, and 9 bases lay between the germline ends. Germline lookup yields CDR1 SGHTA and CDR2 FQGNSA. The CDR3 runs to 13 residues. CDR3 coding DNA: TGTGCCAGCAGCTTTACTAGCTTCGGGGAGCTGTTTTTT. It specifies CASSFTSFGELFF.

This clone was seen a few times. The chain carries TRBV6-5 and TRBJ1-2, with TRBD1 matching 7 bases. Germline V gene lookup returns CDR1 MNHEY and CDR2 SVGAGI. The J segment lost 8 bases and the V segment lost 6 bases, leaving 15 bases of the junction unmatched. The CDR3 runs to 15 residues. The CDR3 DNA is TGTGCCAGCAGAAAAGAACAGGGGATTCATGCGGGCTACACCTTC. Protein: CASRKEQGIHAGYTF.

The chain uses TRBV5-4 and TRBJ2-7; 7 bases are a match to TRBD1. In germline, CDR1 is SGHNT, CDR2 YYREEE (reference sequence). The CDR3 totals 14 residues. V lost 3 bases, J lost 6 bases, and 9 bases stayed unmatched. CDR3 DNA sequence: TGTGCCAGCAGCTCGAGGGACAGAAGGAGCGAGCAGTACTTC. This gives the protein CASSSRDRRSEQYF.

This clone has just a few counts. The V gene is TRBV12-5, the J gene TRBJ2-7; 7 positions agree with TRBD2. This CDR3 comprises 14 residues. V lost 1 base and J lost 7; bases outside the gene matches: 7. The V gene's germline CDR1 is LGHNT and CDR2 FRNRAP. The CDR3 here is CASGLDGALAEQYF. The DNA of the CDR3 is TGTGCTAGTGGTTTGGATGGAGCACTAGCGGAGCAGTACTTC.

The chain employs TRBV30 and TRBJ1-6, with 9 bases aligning to TRBD1. The V and J ends lost 0 bases and 6 bases, in that order; junction bases with no gene match: 0. The CDR3 is 14 amino acids. Germline values: CDR1 GTSNPN, CDR2 SVGIG (reference sequence). Here the CDR3 DNA reads TGTGCCTGGAGTGTGGGACAGGGTAATTCACCCCTCCACTTT. Translation gives CAWSVGQGNSPLHF.

This clone was observed a few times. V and J are TRBV21-1 and TRBJ1-4; the D call of TRBD1 is as the table states it, not checked on the DNA. TRBV21-1 is listed as a pseudogene. The CDR3 is 13 residues long. The CDR3 reads CASQQGASEKLFF. For the CDR3, the DNA is TGTGCCAGTCAACAGGGGGCGAGTGAAAAACTGTTTTTT.

The V gene is TRBV7-9, the J gene TRBJ2-3, with a possible D match to TRBD1 (5 bases). This CDR3 has 16 amino acids. Germline V gene data show CDR1 as SEHNR and CDR2 as FQNEAQ (reference sequence). Between the trimmed V and J ends, which lost 1 base and 2 bases, there was a span of 13 bases. The chain's CDR3 is CASSLVWAGYTDTQYF. For the CDR3, the DNA is TGTGCCAGCAGCTTAGTATGGGCAGGGTACACAGATACGCAGTATTTT.

The rearrangement joins TRBV6-5 to TRBJ2-5; TRBD2 matches at 11 bases. The germline gives CDR1 MNHEY, CDR2 SVGAGI. This CDR3 has 14 amino acids. After removal of 5 bases from V and 5 bases from J, the junction contained 4 bases not matched to a gene. The CDR3 bases are TGTGCCAGCAGTCGTAGCGGGAGGGGGGAGACCCAGTACTTC. The encoded protein is CASSRSGRGETQYF.

The genes are TRBV7-7 and TRBJ1-4; 9 bases are shared with TRBD1. Trimming cost V 1 base and J 8 bases; bases outside gene matches: 2. The CDR3 is 14 amino acids. Germline lookup yields CDR1 SSHAT and CDR2 FNYEAQ (reference sequence). For the CDR3, the DNA is TGTGCCAGCAGCTTAGGGACAGGGGTCGAAAAACTGTTTTTT. Translation gives CASSLGTGVEKLFF.

This clone was seen more than once but under ten times. The V and J genes are TRBV9 and TRBJ2-2; 11 bases fit TRBD2. The CDR3 runs 19 residues. V lost 1 base and J lost 0; bases outside the gene matches: 8. Germline V CDR1 and CDR2: SGDLS, YYNGEE. The CDR3: CASSVLAGGTASNTGELFF. CDR3 coding DNA: TGTGCCAGCAGCGTACTAGCGGGGGGAACGGCCTCGAACACCGGGGAGCTGTTTTTT.

This clone was observed a handful of times. The gene calls are TRBV30 and TRBJ2-5, with D hard to call. The ends were cut back, 0 bases at V and 7 bases at J, with 12 bases in the middle. The CDR3 has 13 amino acids. Germline V gene data show CDR1 as GTSNPN and CDR2 as SVGIG (reference sequence). Written as DNA, the CDR3 is TGTGCCTGGAGTGTTACAAGTCTAGGGACCCAGTACTTC. Translating it yields CAWSVTSLGTQYF.